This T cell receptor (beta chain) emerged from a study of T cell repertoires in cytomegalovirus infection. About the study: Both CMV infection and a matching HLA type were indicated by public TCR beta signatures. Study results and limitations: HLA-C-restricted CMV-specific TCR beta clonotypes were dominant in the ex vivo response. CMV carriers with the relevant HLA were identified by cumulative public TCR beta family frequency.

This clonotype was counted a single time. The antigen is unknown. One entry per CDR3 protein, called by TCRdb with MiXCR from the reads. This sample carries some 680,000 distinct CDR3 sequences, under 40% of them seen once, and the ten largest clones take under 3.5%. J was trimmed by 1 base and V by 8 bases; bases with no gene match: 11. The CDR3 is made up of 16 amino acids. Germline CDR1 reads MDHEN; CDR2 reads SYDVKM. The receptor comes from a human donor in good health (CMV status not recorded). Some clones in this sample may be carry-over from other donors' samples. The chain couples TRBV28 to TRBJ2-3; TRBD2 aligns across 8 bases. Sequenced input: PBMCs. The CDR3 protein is CASLTGGRGGTDTQYF. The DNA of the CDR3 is TGTGCCAGCTTGACGGGAGGGCGCGGCGGCACAGATACGCAGTATTTT.